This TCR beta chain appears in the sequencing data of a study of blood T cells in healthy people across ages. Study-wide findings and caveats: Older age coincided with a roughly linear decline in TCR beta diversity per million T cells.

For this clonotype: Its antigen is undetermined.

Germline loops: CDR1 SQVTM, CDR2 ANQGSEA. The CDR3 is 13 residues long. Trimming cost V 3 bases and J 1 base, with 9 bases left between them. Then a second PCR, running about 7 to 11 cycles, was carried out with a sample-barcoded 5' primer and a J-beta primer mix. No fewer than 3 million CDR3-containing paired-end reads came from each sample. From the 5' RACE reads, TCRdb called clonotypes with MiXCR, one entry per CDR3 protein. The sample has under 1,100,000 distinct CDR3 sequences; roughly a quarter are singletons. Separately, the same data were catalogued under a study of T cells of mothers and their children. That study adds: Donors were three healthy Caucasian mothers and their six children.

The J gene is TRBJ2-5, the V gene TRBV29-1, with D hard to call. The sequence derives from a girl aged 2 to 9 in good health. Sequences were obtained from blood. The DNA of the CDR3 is TGCAGCGTTGATATGGGCATCCAAGAGACCCAGTACTTC. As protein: CSVDMGIQETQYF.